This record covers a single T cell receptor (beta chain). What it recognizes is unknown. V lost 3 bases, J lost 8 bases, and 13 bases lay in between. The CDR3 is 14 residues long. Germline V gene sequence: CDR1 MDHEN, CDR2 SYDVKM. The sample is drawn from a study of cytomegalovirus exposure and HLA in healthy donors. Study as a whole: In a previous analysis, around 120 million unique TCR beta sequences were found from some 180 million T cells.

It was with 60 Vbeta and 13 Jbeta primers that the PCR ran. This table comes from immunoSEQ multiplex PCR, and its TCRdb copy is limited to in-frame clones, with some not included. The repertoire holds approximately 130,000 clones, with over 75% as singletons. Whole-study findings and limits: Among TCR beta chains of equal frequency, HLA-associated ones were more clonally expanded in a later analysis. In a later analysis, TCR association rates varied by HLA locus: DRB1 most, HLA-C fewest. Most of the TCR beta V segments (in an earlier analysis) were productive either about 87% or about 30% of the time.

This receptor was obtained from a boy aged 5 to 17 in good health and CMV-seronegative. The chain links TRBV28 to TRBJ1-4; D is possibly TRBD1 (6 bases). The specimen was PBMCs. The CDR3 DNA follows: TGTGCCAGCAGTTTCGCAGGGGAGGGGGAAAAACTGTTTTTT. Translating it yields CASSFAGEGEKLFF. The full variable domain, in which reference TRBV28 and TRBJ1-4 provide the parts outside the CDR3, is DVKVTQSSRYLVKRTGEKVFLECVQDMDHENMFWYRQDPGLGLRLIYFSYDVKMKEKGDIPEGYSVSREKKERFSLILESASTNQTSMYLCASSFAGEGEKLFFGSGTQLSVL.